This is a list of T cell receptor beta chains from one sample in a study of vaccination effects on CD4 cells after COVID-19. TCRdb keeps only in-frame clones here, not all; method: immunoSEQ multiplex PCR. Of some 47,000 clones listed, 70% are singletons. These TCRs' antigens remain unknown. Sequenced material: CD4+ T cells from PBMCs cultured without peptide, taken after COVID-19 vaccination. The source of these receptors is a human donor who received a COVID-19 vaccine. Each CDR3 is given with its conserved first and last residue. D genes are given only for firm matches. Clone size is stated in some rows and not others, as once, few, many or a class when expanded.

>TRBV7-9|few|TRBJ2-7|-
CASSPLDEQYF
TGTGCCAGCAGCCCGCTCGACGAGCAGTACTTC
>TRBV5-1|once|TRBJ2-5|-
CASSQPGAGETQYF
TGCGCCAGCAGCCAACCAGGGGCCGGAGAGACCCAGTACTTC
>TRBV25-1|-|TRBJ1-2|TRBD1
CASSLTGTGGVYGYTF
TGTGCCAGCAGTCTAACCGGGACAGGGGGCGTCTATGGCTACACCTTC
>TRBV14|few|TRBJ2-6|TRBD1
CASSQDLTGGRNWANVLTF
TGTGCCAGCAGCCAAGATCTAACAGGGGGGAGGAACTGGGCCAACGTCCTGACTTTC
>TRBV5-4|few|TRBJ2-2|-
CASSDGSNTGELFF
TGTGCCAGCAGTGACGGATCGAACACCGGGGAGCTGTTTTTT
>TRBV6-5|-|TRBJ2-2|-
CASSYSWGNMVGELFF
TGTGCCAGCAGTTACTCGTGGGGGAACATGGTCGGGGAGCTGTTTTTT
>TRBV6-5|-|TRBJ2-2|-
CASRTSSVGTGELFF
TGTGCCAGCAGGACTTCTTCGGTCGGGACCGGGGAGCTGTTTTTT
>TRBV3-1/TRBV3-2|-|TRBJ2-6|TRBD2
CASSQGLAGAGANVLTF
TGTGCCAGCAGCCAAGGACTAGCGGGAGCTGGGGCCAACGTCCTGACTTTC
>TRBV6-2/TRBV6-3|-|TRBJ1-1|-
CASSYPPQGLNTEAFF
TGTGCCAGCAGTTACCCCCCCCAAGGTTTGAACACTGAAGCTTTCTTT
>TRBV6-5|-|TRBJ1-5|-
CASRPGRRNQPQHF
TGTGCCAGCAGACCCGGACGGAGGAATCAGCCCCAGCATTTT
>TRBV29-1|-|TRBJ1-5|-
CSVEGSFNQPQHF
TGCAGCGTTGAAGGCAGTTTCAATCAGCCCCAGCATTTT
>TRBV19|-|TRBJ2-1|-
CASSWGNEQFF
TGTGCCAGTAGTTGGGGAAATGAGCAGTTCTTC
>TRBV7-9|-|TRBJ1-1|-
CASSLSGLTEAFF
TGTGCCAGCAGCCTCTCTGGGCTGACCGAAGCTTTCTTT
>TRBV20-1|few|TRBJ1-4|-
CSALRGEKLFF
TGCAGTGCGCTGCGGGGGGAAAAACTGTTTTTT
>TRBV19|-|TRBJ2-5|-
CASSRVIGRGHQETQYF
TGTGCCAGTAGTAGAGTTATTGGCAGGGGCCACCAAGAGACCCAGTACTTC
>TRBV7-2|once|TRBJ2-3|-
CASSSQAAHTDTQYF
TGTGCCAGCAGCTCCCAAGCCGCACACACAGATACGCAGTATTTT
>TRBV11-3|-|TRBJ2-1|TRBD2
CASSPGLVNNEQFF
TGTGCCAGCAGCCCCGGACTAGTTAATAATGAGCAGTTCTTC